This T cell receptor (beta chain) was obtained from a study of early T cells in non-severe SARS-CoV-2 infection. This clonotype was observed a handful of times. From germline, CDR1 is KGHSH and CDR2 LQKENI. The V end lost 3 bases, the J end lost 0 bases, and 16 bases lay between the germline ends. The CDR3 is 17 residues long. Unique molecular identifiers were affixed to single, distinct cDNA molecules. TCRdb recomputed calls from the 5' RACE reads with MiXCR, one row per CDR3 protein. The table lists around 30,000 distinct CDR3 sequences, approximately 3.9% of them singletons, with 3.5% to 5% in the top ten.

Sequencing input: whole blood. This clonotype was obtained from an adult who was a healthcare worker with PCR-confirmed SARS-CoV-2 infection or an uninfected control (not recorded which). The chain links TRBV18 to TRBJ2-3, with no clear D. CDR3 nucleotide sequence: TGTGCCAGCTCACCCCAGTACGCCGGGTCTAGCACAGATACGCAGTATTTT. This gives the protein CASSPQYAGSSTDTQYF.